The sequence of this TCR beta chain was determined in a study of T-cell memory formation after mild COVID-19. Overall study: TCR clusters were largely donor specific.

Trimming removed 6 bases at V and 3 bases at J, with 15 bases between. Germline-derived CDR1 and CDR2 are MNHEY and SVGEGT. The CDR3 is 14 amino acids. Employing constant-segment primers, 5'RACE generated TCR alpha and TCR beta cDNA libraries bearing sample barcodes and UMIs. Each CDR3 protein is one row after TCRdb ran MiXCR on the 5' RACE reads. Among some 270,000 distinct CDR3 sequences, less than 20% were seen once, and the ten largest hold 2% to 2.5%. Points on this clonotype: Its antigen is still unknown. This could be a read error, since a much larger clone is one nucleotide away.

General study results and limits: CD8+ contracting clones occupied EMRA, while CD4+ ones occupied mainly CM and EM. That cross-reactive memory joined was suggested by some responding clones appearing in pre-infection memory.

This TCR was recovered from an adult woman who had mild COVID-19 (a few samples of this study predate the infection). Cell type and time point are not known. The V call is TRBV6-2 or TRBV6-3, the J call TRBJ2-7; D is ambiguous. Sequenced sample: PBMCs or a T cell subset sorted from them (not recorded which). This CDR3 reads CASRLTGSYYEQYF. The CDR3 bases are TGTGCCAGCAGACTCACGGGTTCCTACTACGAGCAGTACTTC.